The 12 T cell receptor beta chains listed next were all sequenced from one sample in a study of blood T cell repertoires in COVID-19. Sequencing used immunoSEQ multiplex PCR; TCRdb keeps in-frame clones, though not all of them. The sample holds some 83,000 clones, around 87% seen once. The sequenced material came from peripheral blood. All receptors come from an elderly man with active or convalescent COVID-19.

The chain carries TRBV7-2 and TRBJ2-3, with D perhaps matching TRBD2 (5 bases). This CDR3 has 13 residues. Trimming left V 1 base short and J 6 bases short, with 8 bases between. Germline-derived CDR1 and CDR2 are SGHTA and FQGNSA. The CDR3 is CASSLERVDTQYF. The CDR3 DNA is TGTGCCAGCAGCTTAGAGAGGGTTGATACGCAGTATTTT.

This chain connects TRBV28 to TRBJ2-5; D remains unclear. CDR3 size: 13 residues. The germline V gene has CDR1 MDHEN and CDR2 SYDVKM. V lost 5 bases and J lost 5, with 12 bases in between. The CDR3 DNA reads as TGTGCCAGCAGTCCAGCGTCCCCTGAGACCCAGTACTTC. It yields the protein CASSPASPETQYF. Supplemented by reference TRBV28 and TRBJ2-5, the full variable domain reads DVKVTQSSRYLVKRTGEKVFLECVQDMDHENMFWYRQDPGLGLRLIYFSYDVKMKEKGDIPEGYSVSREKKERFSLILESASTNQTSMYLCASSPASPETQYFGPGTRLLVL.

The rearrangement uses TRBV5-1 and TRBJ2-5, with 9 bases fitting TRBD2. V shed 2 bases and J 5 bases; nucleotides not matched to a gene: 10. Germline V gene sequence: CDR1 SGHRS, CDR2 YFSETQ. The CDR3 is 16 amino acids. CDR3 nucleotide sequence: TGCGCCAGCAGCTTATCTGGGCGGGGGGGCCCGGAGACCCAGTACTTC. Translated: CASSLSGRGGPETQYF.

The CDR3 DNA reads TGTGCCAGCAGCCCGTGGACAGGGGTAGGGGCTGAAAAACTGTTTTTT. Amino acid sequence: CASSPWTGVGAEKLFF. The chain uses TRBV3-1 (or the pseudogene TRBV3-2) and TRBJ1-4; 9 bases map to TRBD1. CDR3 length equals 16 residues. V was pared by 4 bases and J by 7 bases, with 10 bases of the junction left unmatched. In germline, CDR1 is LGHDT, CDR2 YNNKEL (reference sequence).

J is TRBJ1-3 and V is TRBV5-6; possible D gene TRBD1, 6 bases. Deletions cut 4 bases from V and 5 bases from J, with 13 bases between. Germline V gene sequence: CDR1 SGHDT, CDR2 YYEEEE. The CDR3 loop spans 14 amino acids. Here the CDR3 DNA reads TGTGCCAGCAGCGTCACAGGGTTGCGAAACACCATATATTTT. Translated, it gives CASSVTGLRNTIYF.

J is TRBJ2-3 and V is TRBV6-6; 8 nucleotides agree with TRBD2. The CDR3 runs to 14 residues. Losses at the gene ends were 7 bases for V and 5 bases for J; bases not matched to a gene: 8. Germline CDR1 and CDR2: MNHNY and SVGAGI (reference sequence). In DNA, the CDR3 is TGTGCCAGCACAATCGAGCGGGGGCGAGATACGCAGTATTTT. Protein product: CASTIERGRDTQYF.

J is TRBJ2-4 and V is TRBV4-2, with 9 positions matching TRBD1. CDR1 and CDR2 (germline): LGHNA, YNFKEQ. V was pared by 2 bases and J by 2 bases, with 10 bases of the junction left unmatched. This CDR3 comprises 18 residues. The DNA for the CDR3 is TGTGCCAGCAGCCAATTCAGATTGACAGGGGGAACCAAAAACATTCAGTACTTC. Residues: CASSQFRLTGGTKNIQYF.

This chain uses TRBV4-2 with TRBJ2-7, with D perhaps TRBD2 (6 bases). Germline assignment: CDR1 LGHNA and CDR2 YNFKEQ. V dropped 4 bases and J dropped 1 base, with 20 bases sitting between them. The CDR3 has 17 residues. The CDR3 DNA reads TGTGCCAGCAGCCCCAACGTTTGGGAGGTAGGGTCCTACGAGCAGTACGTC. This codes for CASSPNVWEVGSYEQYV.

V usage is TRBV28 and J usage is TRBJ2-4; D not resolved. CDR3 size: 17 residues. The germline CDR1 and CDR2 sequences are MDHEN and SYDVKM. V was clipped by 6 bases and J by 3 bases, with 21 bases between them. This chain's CDR3 is CASSPTIPGGGKNIQYF. CDR3 DNA: TGTGCCAGCAGCCCCACAATCCCAGGTGGTGGCAAAAACATTCAGTACTTC. Filled out from reference TRBV28 and TRBJ2-4, the complete variable domain reads DVKVTQSSRYLVKRTGEKVFLECVQDMDHENMFWYRQDPGLGLRLIYFSYDVKMKEKGDIPEGYSVSREKKERFSLILESASTNQTSMYLCASSPTIPGGGKNIQYFGAGTRLSVL.

The V call is TRBV10-3, the J call TRBJ2-3; possibly TRBD2 for D (6 bases). The CDR3 is made up of 14 amino acids. The V end was cut by 10 bases, the J end by 1 base, with 15 bases between. CDR1 is ENHRY and CDR2 is SYGVKD in the germline V gene. CDR3 nucleotides: TGTGCCACTAGCCGGGACTTCCGCACAGATACGCAGTATTTT. Protein product: CATSRDFRTDTQYF.

The rearrangement links TRBV12-3 or TRBV12-4 to TRBJ2-5; D is unclear. The CDR3 extends over 12 amino acids. V was trimmed by 6 bases and J by 2 bases, leaving 7 bases between them. CDR3 protein: CASRSRQETQYF. CDR3 bases: TGTGCCAGCAGGAGCAGGCAAGAGACCCAGTACTTC.

The V gene is TRBV20-1, the J gene TRBJ2-3; no definite D call. The CDR3 is 11 residues long. Trimming took 4 bases from V and 6 from J, leaving 8 bases between them. Per the germline V gene, CDR1 is DFQATT and CDR2 is SNEGSKA (reference sequence). The CDR3 region is CSATNRDTQYF. CDR3 coding DNA: TGCAGTGCTACGAACCGGGATACGCAGTATTTT.